These 5 T cell receptor beta chains were all obtained from the same sample, sequenced in a study of shared clonotypes between healthy human individuals. The repertoire was sequenced with immunoSEQ multiplex PCR; TCRdb's copy has only in-frame clones and lacks some. The table records about 2.4 million clones, over 85% of them present only once. The sequenced sample consisted of naive CD4+ T cells sorted from blood. Regarding subset: CD45RA+ positively selected. These receptors all come from a man between 18 and 29 years old in good health.

This clone was observed a few times. The rearrangement uses TRBV7-9 and TRBJ2-2; D gene ambiguous. The CDR3 loop spans 14 amino acids. V was clipped by 5 bases and J by 3 bases, with 10 bases between them. From germline, CDR1 is SEHNR and CDR2 FQNEAQ (reference sequence). In DNA form, the CDR3 reads TGTGCCAGCAGCGCTATCACCTACACCGGGGAGCTGTTTTTT. Residues: CASSAITYTGELFF.

The chain joins TRBV19 to TRBJ1-1; D is uncertain. The CDR3 spans 14 residues. CDR1 is LNHDA and CDR2 is SQIVND in the germline V gene (reference sequence). Trimming took 7 bases from V and 6 from J, leaving 18 bases between them. The CDR3: CASKVRVAGAEAFF. CDR3 nucleotide sequence: TGTGCCAGTAAGGTGCGGGTCGCGGGCGCTGAAGCTTTCTTT.

Concerning this clone: The sample contains more than one DNA sequence encoding this CDR3. The rearrangement joins TRBV18 to TRBJ2-3; 8 positions match TRBD2. This CDR3 region has 14 residues. The V and J ends lost 1 base and 6 bases, in that order; junction bases with no gene match: 3. The germline CDR1 and CDR2 sequences are KGHSH and LQKENI. CDR3 sequence reads: CASSPLAGGDTQYF. Written as DNA, the CDR3 is TGTGCCAGCTCACCACTGGCGGGAGGCGATACGCAGTATTTT.

V gene TRBV9 combines with J gene TRBJ2-2; the D gene is possibly TRBD2 (5 bases). The germline V gene encodes CDR1 SGDLS and CDR2 YYNGEE. The CDR3 totals 14 residues. Trimming left V 0 bases short and J 4 bases short, with 7 bases between. CDR3 DNA: TGTGCCAGCAGCGTAGGGGAGACCACCGGGGAGCTGTTTTTT. Encoded protein: CASSVGETTGELFF.

This chain links TRBV10-1 with TRBJ1-2, with TRBD1 matching 11 bases. CDR1 is WNHNN and CDR2 is SYGVQD in the germline V gene (reference sequence). The CDR3 is 14 amino acids. Trimming took 6 bases from V and 8 from J; bases not matched to a gene: 8. The CDR3 bases are TGCGCCAGCAGCGATGGGACAGGGGGACGAGGCTACACCTTC. It yields the protein CASSDGTGGRGYTF.